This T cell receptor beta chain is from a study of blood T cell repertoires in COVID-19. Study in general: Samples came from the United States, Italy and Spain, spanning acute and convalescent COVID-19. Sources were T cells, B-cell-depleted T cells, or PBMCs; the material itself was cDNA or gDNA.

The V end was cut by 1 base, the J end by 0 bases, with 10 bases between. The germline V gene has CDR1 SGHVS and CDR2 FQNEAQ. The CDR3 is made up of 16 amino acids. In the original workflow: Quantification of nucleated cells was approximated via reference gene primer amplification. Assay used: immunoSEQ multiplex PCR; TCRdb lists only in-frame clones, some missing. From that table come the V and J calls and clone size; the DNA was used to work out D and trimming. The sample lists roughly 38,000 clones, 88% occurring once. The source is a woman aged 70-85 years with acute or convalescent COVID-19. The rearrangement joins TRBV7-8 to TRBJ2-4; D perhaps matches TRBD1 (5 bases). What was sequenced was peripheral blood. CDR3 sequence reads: CASSLDGALAKNIQYF. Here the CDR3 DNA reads TGTGCCAGCAGCTTAGATGGGGCACTAGCCAAAAACATTCAGTACTTC.